This is a list of T cell receptor beta chains from one sample in a study of tumor T cells in aggressive B-cell lymphoma. Clones were sequenced by immunoSEQ multiplex PCR, and TCRdb holds only the in-frame ones, with some missing. The data show about 7,600 clones, 82% seen once. Sequencing was done on a sample of tumor tissue. The receptors originated from an adult with diffuse large B cell lymphoma. The CDR3 runs from the conserved cysteine through the conserved F or W. A D gene is named only where the DNA matches it firmly. Clone sizes are given selectively: once, few, many, or a class where the clone is expanded.

length: 14
size: .
V: TRBV7-8
D: TRBD1
J: TRBJ1-2
CDR3: CASSLGTGGDGYTF
DNA: TGTGCCAGCAGCTTAGGGACAGGGGGCGATGGCTACACCTTC

length: 18
size: .
V: TRBV4-1
D: TRBD1
J: TRBJ1-1
CDR3: CASSQSGQGASGNTEAFF
DNA: TGCGCCAGCAGCCAATCGGGACAGGGGGCCTCGGGGAACACTGAAGCTTTCTTT

length: 17
size: once
V: TRBV27
D: TRBD2
J: TRBJ2-1
CDR3: CASSRTPSGGAFNEQFF
DNA: TGTGCCAGCAGCCGAACCCCTAGCGGGGGGGCTTTCAATGAGCAGTTCTTC

length: 11
size: .
V: TRBV6-5
D: .
J: TRBJ2-7
CDR3: CASGGPYEQYF
DNA: TGTGCCAGCGGTGGCCCCTACGAGCAGTACTTC

length: 16
size: .
V: TRBV19
D: TRBD1
J: TRBJ2-2
CDR3: CASSPRTGASTGELFF
DNA: TGTGCCAGTAGTCCGCGGACAGGGGCGAGCACCGGGGAGCTGTTTTTT

length: 14
size: few
V: TRBV9
D: TRBD2
J: TRBJ2-3
CDR3: CASRLGLDTDTQYF
DNA: TGTGCCAGCAGACTAGGACTAGACACAGATACGCAGTATTTT

length: 13
size: .
V: TRBV11-2
D: .
J: TRBJ1-1
CDR3: CASSPQGNTEAFF
DNA: TGTGCCAGCAGCCCACAGGGAAACACTGAAGCTTTCTTT

length: 15
size: .
V: TRBV4-3
D: .
J: TRBJ2-2
CDR3: CASSQTGLGPGELFF
DNA: TGCGCCAGCAGCCAAACAGGGCTAGGACCCGGGGAGCTGTTTTTT

length: 16
size: .
V: TRBV30
D: .
J: TRBJ2-6
CDR3: CACGSPLVSGANVLTF
DNA: TGTGCCTGCGGGAGTCCTCTTGTCTCTGGGGCCAACGTCCTGACTTTC

length: 17
size: .
V: TRBV2
D: TRBD2
J: TRBJ2-1
CDR3: CASSEAGTSGSYNEQFF
DNA: TGTGCCAGCAGTGAAGCAGGGACTAGCGGATCCTACAATGAGCAGTTCTTC

length: 18
size: .
V: TRBV11-2
D: .
J: TRBJ2-3
CDR3: CASSPSGRGWGRTDTQYF
DNA: TGTGCCAGCAGCCCCTCGGGGCGGGGGTGGGGGCGCACAGATACGCAGTATTTT

length: 17
size: .
V: TRBV4-2
D: .
J: TRBJ2-5
CDR3: CASSPMTANPGQETQYF
DNA: TGTGCCAGCAGCCCTATGACAGCCAACCCCGGGCAAGAGACCCAGTACTTC

length: 16
size: once
V: TRBV28
D: .
J: TRBJ2-7
CDR3: CASRGEGRTGRYEQYF
DNA: TGTGCCAGCAGGGGGGAGGGGAGGACAGGGAGGTACGAGCAGTACTTC

length: 13
size: .
V: TRBV6-8
D: .
J: TRBJ1-5
CDR3: CASRGGVDQPQHF
DNA: TGTGCCAGCAGGGGAGGGGTTGATCAGCCCCAGCATTTT

length: 15
size: .
V: TRBV6-1
D: .
J: TRBJ2-7
CDR3: CASSEWVGEPYEQYF
DNA: TGTGCCAGCAGTGAATGGGTCGGGGAACCCTACGAGCAGTACTTC

length: 14
size: .
V: TRBV7-9
D: .
J: TRBJ2-7
CDR3: CASSLETESYEQYF
DNA: TGTGCCAGCAGCTTAGAGACAGAGTCCTACGAGCAGTACTTC

length: 13
size: .
V: TRBV6-6
D: .
J: TRBJ2-1
CDR3: CASGSGGYNEQFF
DNA: TGTGCCAGCGGGTCTGGCGGCTACAATGAGCAGTTCTTC

length: 17
size: .
V: TRBV11-3
D: .
J: TRBJ1-1
CDR3: CASSLRIGGAGNTEAFF
DNA: TGTGCCAGCAGCTTAAGAATAGGGGGGGCGGGTAACACTGAAGCTTTCTTT

length: 13
size: .
V: TRBV28
D: .
J: TRBJ1-6
CDR3: CASSLTDNSPLHF
DNA: TGTGCCAGCAGTTTAACAGATAATTCACCCCTCCACTTT

length: 15
size: .
V: TRBV19
D: .
J: TRBJ1-1
CDR3: CASSARRGMNTEAFF
DNA: TGTGCCAGTAGTGCCCGGCGGGGAATGAACACTGAAGCTTTCTTT

length: 12
size: .
V: TRBV2
D: .
J: TRBJ1-2
CDR3: CASSEGTGGYTF
DNA: TGTGCCAGCAGTGAAGGAACAGGTGGCTACACCTTC

length: 16
size: .
V: TRBV7-2
D: .
J: TRBJ2-3
CDR3: CASSLARGGPRDTQYF
DNA: TGTGCCAGCAGCTTAGCAAGGGGGGGGCCTAGAGATACGCAGTATTTT

length: 16
size: few
V: TRBV19
D: .
J: TRBJ2-7
CDR3: CASSMGKQSASYEQYF
DNA: TGTGCCAGTAGTATGGGTAAACAGTCAGCCTCCTACGAGCAGTACTTC

length: 15
size: .
V: TRBV4-3
D: .
J: TRBJ2-1
CDR3: CASSQDWKGVNEQFF
DNA: TGCGCCAGCAGCCAAGATTGGAAAGGGGTCAATGAGCAGTTCTTC

length: 14
size: once
V: TRBV9
D: TRBD1
J: TRBJ1-6
CDR3: CASRSQGFDSPLHF
DNA: TGTGCCAGCAGATCACAGGGGTTCGATTCACCCCTCCACTTT

length: 15
size: .
V: TRBV9
D: .
J: TRBJ1-5
CDR3: CASSGGGLGNQPQHF
DNA: TGTGCCAGCAGCGGGGGAGGGCTGGGCAATCAGCCCCAGCATTTT

length: 15
size: .
V: TRBV7-9
D: .
J: TRBJ1-4
CDR3: CASSDYGGSDEKLFF
DNA: TGTGCCAGCAGCGATTACGGGGGTTCTGATGAAAAACTGTTTTTT

length: 16
size: .
V: TRBV2
D: .
J: TRBJ1-1
CDR3: CASSEPRGSMNTEAFF
DNA: TGTGCCAGCAGTGAACCGCGGGGCAGCATGAACACTGAAGCTTTCTTT